These 27 T cell receptor beta chains originate from one sample sequenced in a study of cytomegalovirus exposure and HLA in healthy donors (dated by TCRdb to about 2017). The method was the immunoSEQ multiplex PCR assay. For the multiplex PCR, a mixture combining 60 forward primers for TCR Vbeta segments and 13 reverse primers for TCR Jbeta segments was used. TCRdb obtained this table from immuneACCESS and retained in-frame rearrangements with V and J assigned. These tables miss some clones; where compared with another copy, unresolved V genes account for less than half of the shortfall, and the remainder is unexplained. The sample data list 100,000 or so clones, and 76% of these were observed just once. The ten largest clones take up approximately 8% of the sample. The material sequenced was PBMCs. These receptors were obtained from a man aged 35 to 55 in good health and CMV-seropositive.

This clone was found a few times. The rearrangement joins TRBV28 to TRBJ2-7; D is ambiguous. The length of the CDR3 is 16 residues. The germline V gene has CDR1 MDHEN and CDR2 SYDVKM. V was shortened by 3 bases and J by 6 bases, with 21 bases between the two germline ends. Here the CDR3 reads CASSFRRSSKKFEQYF. In nucleotides, the CDR3 is TGTGCCAGCAGTTTTCGGCGGTCGAGTAAGAAATTCGAGCAGTACTTC. The entire variable domain, with the rest obtained from reference TRBV28 and TRBJ2-7, is as follows: DVKVTQSSRYLVKRTGEKVFLECVQDMDHENMFWYRQDPGLGLRLIYFSYDVKMKEKGDIPEGYSVSREKKERFSLILESASTNQTSMYLCASSFRRSSKKFEQYFGPGTRLTVT.

Turning to this clone: One end of the junction fails to match germline, which may point to a read error. The J gene is TRBJ2-4, the V gene TRBV10-1, with TRBD1 matching over 8 bases. Germline V gene sequence: CDR1 WNHNN, CDR2 SYGVQD (reference sequence). CDR3 size: 13 residues. The CDR3 DNA sequence: TGCGCCAGCAGTGGGACAGGGAAAAACAGTCAGTACTTC. Translated, it gives CASSGTGKNSQYF.

The chain couples TRBV10-3 to TRBJ2-7; 7 positions agree with TRBD2. V lost 5 bases and J lost 4; bases outside the gene matches: 14. The germline V gene has CDR1 ENHRY and CDR2 SYGVKD. The CDR3 runs to 16 residues. This CDR3 is CAISRDYPPMRYEQYF. The CDR3 nucleotides read TGTGCCATCAGTCGGGACTACCCACCGATGAGGTACGAGCAGTACTTC.

This chain connects TRBV15 to TRBJ1-5, with 7 bases that match TRBD1. This CDR3 region has 17 residues. With V trimmed by 7 bases and J by 0 bases, 12 bases remained unmatched. Germline CDR1 is LNHNV and CDR2 is YYDKDF (reference sequence). CDR3 loop: CATTRQTGANSNQPQHF. The DNA of the CDR3 is TGTGCCACCACCCGTCAAACAGGGGCCAATAGCAATCAGCCCCAGCATTTT. Complete variable domain (other parts from reference TRBV15 and TRBJ1-5): DAMVIQNPRYQVTQFGKPVTLSCSQTLNHNVMYWYQQKSSQAPKLLFHYYDKDFNNEADTPDNFQSRRPNTSFCFLDIRSPGLGDTAMYLCATTRQTGANSNQPQHFGDGTRLSIL.

This sequence joins TRBV5-6 and TRBJ2-7; 7 bases match TRBD1. CDR3 length equals 12 residues. V was pared by 2 bases and J by 5 bases, with 1 base of the junction left unmatched. Germline-derived CDR1 and CDR2 are SGHDT and YYEEEE. Here the CDR3 reads CASSLTGDEQYF. DNA for the CDR3: TGTGCCAGCAGCTTAACAGGGGACGAGCAGTACTTC.

The chain uses TRBV28 and TRBJ2-5; D remains ambiguous. Germline V gives CDR1 MDHEN, CDR2 SYDVKM. V gave up 8 bases and J gave up 2 bases, with 9 bases separating them. The length of the CDR3 is 12 residues. CDR3 nucleotide sequence: TGTGCCAGCGGGCGCGAGCAAGAGACCCAGTACTTC. It encodes CASGREQETQYF.

This chain uses TRBV11-3 with TRBJ2-1; 9 nucleotides line up with TRBD2. This CDR3 is built from 17 residues. Germline lookup yields CDR1 SGHNT and CDR2 YENEEA. V lost 5 bases, J lost 6 bases, and 14 bases stayed unmatched. Here the CDR3 DNA reads TGTGCCAGCAGCCCTGGGGCGGGAGGGGGTGTCTTCAATGAGCAGTTCTTC. This gives the protein CASSPGAGGGVFNEQFF.

The chain is built from TRBV19 and TRBJ1-4, with D perhaps matching TRBD1 (6 bases). CDR1 is LNHDA, CDR2 SQIVND, per germline (reference sequence). V dropped 4 bases and J dropped 7 bases, with 16 bases sitting between them. The CDR3 totals 15 residues. The chain's CDR3 is CASSTAQGIGEKLFF. The CDR3, as DNA: TGTGCCAGTAGTACCGCACAGGGAATTGGTGAAAAACTGTTTTTT.

The chain uses TRBV11-3 and TRBJ2-5; TRBD1 matches 8 bases. The CDR3 sequence is 13 residues long. Germline CDR1 SGHNT, CDR2 YENEEA. Trimming at V came to 5 bases and at J to 4 bases, leaving 3 bases not matched to a gene. The CDR3 loop reads CASSPDRAETQYF. DNA of the CDR3: TGTGCCAGCAGCCCGGACAGGGCAGAGACCCAGTACTTC.

The chain has TRBV7-2 and TRBJ2-3; 9 bases are a match to TRBD1. V lost 9 bases, J lost 0 bases, and 7 bases stayed unmatched. This CDR3 is 15 amino acids long. Germline lookup yields CDR1 SGHTA and CDR2 FQGNSA. The CDR3 coding sequence is TGTGCCAGTACCAGGGACAGGGCCAGCACAGATACGCAGTATTTT. This codes for CASTRDRASTDTQYF.

This chain joins TRBV6-5 and TRBJ1-5, with D perhaps matching TRBD1 (5 bases). Germline-derived CDR1 and CDR2 are MNHEY and SVGAGI. This CDR3 comprises 15 residues. Deletions cut 5 bases from V and 3 bases from J, with 14 bases between. In DNA form, the CDR3 reads TGTGCCAGCAGTCTTACTCCAGGACACAATCAGCCCCAGCATTTT. This codes for CASSLTPGHNQPQHF.

J is TRBJ1-3 and V is TRBV29-1; D is possibly TRBD1 (5 bases). The CDR3 runs to 12 residues. V was pared by 8 bases and J by 4 bases, with 12 bases between. The germline CDR1 and CDR2 sequences are SQVTM and ANQGSEA. CDR3 sequence: CSPRVGGNTIYF. CDR3 DNA: TGCAGCCCCAGGGTTGGGGGAAACACCATATATTTT. The entire variable domain, with the rest obtained from reference TRBV29-1 and TRBJ1-3, is as follows: SAVISQKPSRDICQRGTSLTIQCQVDSQVTMMFWYRQQPGQSLTLIATANQGSEATYESGFVIDKFPISRPNLTFSTLTVSNMSPEDSSIYLCSPRVGGNTIYFGEGSWLTVV.

The chain recombines TRBV6-5 with TRBJ2-7, with D possibly being TRBD1 (5 bases). The CDR3 runs to 15 residues. Germline CDR1 reads MNHEY; CDR2 reads SVGAGI. V lost 0 bases, J lost 5 bases, and 14 bases lay in between. The CDR3 loop reads CASSYSVYRLDEQYF. In DNA form, the CDR3 reads TGTGCCAGCAGTTACTCGGTCTACAGGTTGGACGAGCAGTACTTC.

The V and J genes are TRBV4-3 and TRBJ1-1; D unclear. Germline CDR1 is LGHNA and CDR2 is YSLEER. This CDR3 is built from 14 residues. Trimming removed 1 base from V and 0 bases from J, with 6 bases in between. The CDR3 protein is CASSQAYVNTEAFF. In DNA, the CDR3 is TGCGCCAGCAGCCAAGCCTACGTGAACACTGAAGCTTTCTTT.

V gene TRBV9 combines with J gene TRBJ2-2, with D possibly being TRBD1 (5 bases). The CDR3 spans 15 residues. Deletions cut 0 bases from V and 5 bases from J, with 11 bases between. The V gene's germline CDR1 is SGDLS and CDR2 YYNGEE. The DNA for the CDR3 is TGTGCCAGCAGCGTAGGGGGCTTCCTAACCGGGGAGCTGTTTTTT. Translation: CASSVGGFLTGELFF.

This clone was seen only a few times. V usage is TRBV29-1 and J usage is TRBJ1-1, with 9 bases fitting TRBD1. The CDR3 runs to 13 residues. J lost 1 base, V lost 8 bases, and 5 bases had no gene match. Looked up from germline, CDR1 is SQVTM and CDR2 is ANQGSEA. In nucleotides, the CDR3 is TGCAGCACCCGACAGGGGGAGAACACTGAAGCTTTCTTT. This sequence encodes CSTRQGENTEAFF. Full variable domain (outside the CDR3, taken from reference TRBV29-1 and TRBJ1-1): SAVISQKPSRDICQRGTSLTIQCQVDSQVTMMFWYRQQPGQSLTLIATANQGSEATYESGFVIDKFPISRPNLTFSTLTVSNMSPEDSSIYLCSTRQGENTEAFFGQGTRLTVV.

This sequence joins TRBV30 and TRBJ2-7; 9 bases align to TRBD1. CDR3 length equals 14 residues. The junction had 7 bases not matched to a gene; V was cut back by 4 bases and J by 3 bases. Germline-derived CDR1 and CDR2 are GTSNPN and SVGIG (reference sequence). The CDR3: CAWIGGQGDYEQYF. The CDR3 nucleotides read TGTGCCTGGATAGGGGGACAGGGCGACTACGAGCAGTACTTC.

This clone was counted a single time. The J gene is TRBJ1-1, the V gene TRBV27; D remains unclear. The CDR3 covers 15 residues. The germline CDR1 and CDR2 sequences are MNHEY and SMNVEV (reference sequence). Between the trimmed V and J ends, which lost 7 bases and 5 bases, there was a span of 20 bases. The CDR3 DNA reads TGTGCCAGCACCCCGGTGCTAGGGAGAAGAACTGAAGCTTTCTTT. This gives the protein CASTPVLGRRTEAFF.

This chain joins TRBV9 and TRBJ2-2; D is possibly TRBD1 (6 bases). The CDR3 spans 14 residues. CDR1 is SGDLS and CDR2 is YYNGEE in the germline V gene. V was cut by 3 bases and J by 8 bases, with 14 bases left in between. CDR3 protein: CASSAGQGYGELFF. The CDR3 bases are TGTGCCAGCAGCGCGGGCCAGGGGTATGGGGAGCTGTTTTTT. Filled out from reference TRBV9 and TRBJ2-2, the complete variable domain reads DSGVTQTPKHLITATGQRVTLRCSPRSGDLSVYWYQQSLDQGLQFLIQYYNGEERAKGNILERFSAQQFPDLHSELNLSSLELGDSALYFCASSAGQGYGELFFGEGSRLTVL.

This chain uses TRBV21-1 with TRBJ2-1; the tabulated D call, TRBD2, remains unverified against the DNA. TRBV21-1 is marked as a pseudogene. CDR3 length: 17 amino acids. This CDR3 reads CASSSEGRRGGQGEQFF. The CDR3 DNA is TGTGCCAGCAGCTCCGAAGGGAGGCGGGGGGGCCAAGGTGAGCAGTTCTTC.

The V and J genes are TRBV15 and TRBJ2-7, with D possibly matching TRBD1 (6 bases). The germline V gene encodes CDR1 LNHNV and CDR2 YYDKDF (reference sequence). The germline V and J ends were trimmed by 1 base and 5 bases, with 15 bases remaining between them. This CDR3 is built from 15 residues. The CDR3 DNA is TGTGCCACCAGCAGAGTTACAGGGTCCGTTCACGAGCAGTACTTC. Encoded protein: CATSRVTGSVHEQYF.

This chain joins TRBV19 and TRBJ1-3; weak D call: TRBD1 (6 bases). V dropped 7 bases and J dropped 0 bases, with 19 bases sitting between them. The CDR3 is 17 residues long. The germline CDR1 and CDR2 sequences are LNHDA and SQIVND (reference sequence). In DNA form, the CDR3 reads TGTGCCAGTACCCCGTTGGACAGTTCATTCTCTGGAAACACCATATATTTT. It encodes CASTPLDSSFSGNTIYF.

The chain links TRBV7-2 to TRBJ2-3; 7 bases are a match to TRBD2. This CDR3 is 15 amino acids long. Trimming at V came to 4 bases and at J to 5 bases, leaving 9 bases not matched to a gene. CDR1 is SGHTA and CDR2 is FQGNSA in the germline V gene. The CDR3 loop is CASSYEGGPGDTQYF. DNA of the CDR3: TGTGCCAGCAGCTACGAGGGAGGGCCAGGAGATACGCAGTATTTT.

This clone was observed a handful of times. The gene calls are TRBV4-3 and TRBJ2-3, with D tentatively TRBD1 (6 bases). V lost 0 bases and J 4 bases, leaving 11 bases between the germline ends. Germline loops: CDR1 LGHNA, CDR2 YSLEER. This CDR3 contains 15 residues. The CDR3 loop reads CASSQDRRGADTQYF. The CDR3 DNA reads TGCGCCAGCAGCCAAGATCGCAGGGGTGCAGATACGCAGTATTTT.

This rearrangement joins TRBV7-2 to TRBJ2-2; 7 positions match TRBD2. This CDR3 is built from 16 residues. V lost 5 bases and J lost 6; bases outside the gene matches: 12. The germline V gene has CDR1 SGHTA and CDR2 FQGNSA. CDR3 in amino acids: CASSRRTSSAAGELFF. CDR3 nucleotide sequence: TGTGCCAGCAGCCGCAGGACTAGTAGCGCGGCCGGGGAGCTGTTTTTT. Complete variable domain (other parts from reference TRBV7-2 and TRBJ2-2): GAGVSQSPSNKVTEKGKDVELRCDPISGHTALYWYRQSLGQGLEFLIYFQGNSAPDKSGLPSDRFSAERTGGSVSTLTIQRTQQEDSAVYLCASSRRTSSAAGELFFGEGSRLTVL.

This rearrangement joins TRBV30 to TRBJ1-2, with D possibly being TRBD1 (5 bases). The CDR3 has 12 amino acids. The ends were cut back, 4 bases at V and 8 bases at J, with 14 bases in the middle. Germline lookup yields CDR1 GTSNPN and CDR2 SVGIG (reference sequence). CDR3: CAWTRDSGGYTF. CDR3 DNA sequence: TGTGCCTGGACCCGGGACTCGGGAGGCTACACCTTC.

The chain recombines TRBV7-2 with TRBJ2-4, with 7 bases lining up with TRBD2. The CDR3 sequence is 15 residues long. Germline CDR1 reads SGHTA; CDR2 reads FQGNSA. V was clipped by 1 base and J by 7 bases; unmatched bases: 7. CDR3 in amino acids: CASSLDVAGANIQYF. The CDR3 DNA is TGTGCCAGCAGCTTAGACGTGGCGGGAGCTAACATTCAGTACTTC.